The 13 T cell receptor beta chains below come from one sample, sequenced in a study of shared clonotypes between healthy human individuals. Terminally differentiated effector memory CD45RA+ cells were left out of the naive CD8 fraction, which was CD45RO-negative and positively selected for CCR7. The data were produced by immunoSEQ multiplex PCR, yet TCRdb's version contains in-frame clones alone and is incomplete. The sample has millions of clones; roughly 95% are singletons. Sequencing used naive CD8+ T cells sorted from blood. Receptors were obtained from a man aged 18 to 35 in good health.

As concerns this clone: A junction end diverges from the germline sequence, so it may reflect a read error. The rearrangement links TRBV7-7 to TRBJ1-1; D remains ambiguous. The CDR3 contains 17 residues. Germline-derived CDR1 and CDR2 are SSHAT and FNYEAQ (reference sequence). CDR3 coding DNA: TGTGCTAGCAGCTTAGCCGGTGGCGGGCAGTTGAACACTGAAGCTTTCTTT. This translates into CASSLAGGGQLNTEAFF.

This sequence joins TRBV4-1 and TRBJ2-1; 8 positions match TRBD2. V lost 1 base and J lost 9; bases outside the gene matches: 11. The length of the CDR3 is 16 residues. Germline V gene data show CDR1 as MGHRA and CDR2 as YSYEKL. The DNA of the CDR3 is TGCGCCAGCAGCCAAGGGGCGGGGGGCGGTATGGGTGAGCAGTTCTTC. Translated, it gives CASSQGAGGGMGEQFF.

The chain carries TRBV28 and TRBJ1-4; 9 positions match TRBD1. The J segment lost 7 bases and the V segment lost 4 bases, leaving 7 bases of the junction unmatched. The CDR3 runs to 15 residues. Germline V CDR1 and CDR2: MDHEN, SYDVKM. Written as DNA, the CDR3 is TGTGCCAGCAGTTCGGGGACAGGGAGGAGTGAAAAACTGTTTTTT. Its translation is CASSSGTGRSEKLFF.

This sequence joins TRBV7-9 and TRBJ2-3; 8 positions agree with TRBD1. The V and J ends lost 3 bases and 2 bases, in that order; junction bases with no gene match: 4. Germline V gene data show CDR1 as SEHNR and CDR2 as FQNEAQ (reference sequence). CDR3 length: 15 residues. The CDR3 coding sequence is TGTGCCAGCAGCTTTTCGACAGGGGACACAGATACGCAGTATTTT. Its protein product is CASSFSTGDTDTQYF.

The rearrangement links TRBV7-2 to TRBJ2-3; TRBD2 might be the D (6 bases). The CDR3 extends over 15 amino acids. V lost 5 bases and J lost 1, with 13 bases in between. CDR1 is SGHTA and CDR2 is FQGNSA in the germline V gene. CDR3 bases: TGTGCCAGCAGCATGCTGGGGGGTGGCACAGATACGCAGTATTTT. It yields the protein CASSMLGGGTDTQYF.

This clone was detected once. V usage is TRBV7-9 and J usage is TRBJ2-6; D gene ambiguous. V was clipped by 5 bases and J by 4 bases, with 6 bases between them. Germline V gene sequence: CDR1 SEHNR, CDR2 FQNEAQ (reference sequence). The CDR3 covers 13 residues. The CDR3 DNA is TGTGCCAGCAGCCCCGACGGGGCCAACGTCCTGACTTTC. This gives the protein CASSPDGANVLTF.

This clone was recorded a few times. The V gene is TRBV6-5, the J gene TRBJ2-7; TRBD2 agrees at 11 bases. Germline V gene lookup returns CDR1 MNHEY and CDR2 SVGAGI. This CDR3 region has 14 residues. Trimming at V came to 7 bases and at J to 0 bases, leaving 2 bases not matched to a gene. This CDR3 is CASTTSGSSYEQYF. The CDR3 nucleotides are TGTGCCAGCACTACTAGCGGGAGCTCCTACGAGCAGTACTTC.

V gene TRBV9 combines with J gene TRBJ2-1; tentative D call: TRBD2 (6 bases). The germline gives CDR1 SGDLS, CDR2 YYNGEE. This CDR3 has 14 residues. The V end lost 0 bases, the J end lost 7 bases, and 11 bases lay between the germline ends. CDR3 nucleotides: TGTGCCAGCAGCGTAGGACTAGGGCAAAATGAGCAGTTCTTC. Translated: CASSVGLGQNEQFF.

J is TRBJ1-1 and V is TRBV6-5, with D perhaps matching TRBD1 (6 bases). CDR1 is MNHEY, CDR2 SVGAGI, per germline. V was trimmed by 2 bases and J by 4 bases, leaving 14 bases between them. This CDR3 region has 15 residues. For the CDR3, the DNA is TGTGCCAGCAGTTACATTGCAGGGACATTCACTGAAGCTTTCTTT. Translating gives CASSYIAGTFTEAFF.

The rearrangement uses TRBV5-5 and TRBJ1-3; D not resolved. V was trimmed by 0 bases and J by 2 bases, leaving 18 bases between them. This CDR3 has 18 amino acids. CDR1 is SGHKS, CDR2 YYEKEE, per germline (reference sequence). The CDR3 reads CASSLEVSPRWTGNTIYF. CDR3 nucleotides: TGTGCCAGCAGCTTGGAGGTTTCACCCCGATGGACTGGAAACACCATATATTTT. The variable domain in full, completed from reference TRBV5-5 and TRBJ1-3, reads DAGVTQSPTHLIKTRGQQVTLRCSPISGHKSVSWYQQVLGQGPQFIFQYYEKEERGRGNFPDRFSARQFPNYSSELNVNALLLGDSALYLCASSLEVSPRWTGNTIYFGEGSWLTVV.

The rearrangement joins TRBV7-9 to TRBJ2-1; the match to TRBD2 covers 8 bases. The CDR3 totals 13 residues. Germline CDR1 reads SEHNR; CDR2 reads FQNEAQ (reference sequence). Trimming cost V 7 bases and J 7 bases; bases outside gene matches: 6. The chain's CDR3 is CASTRGLENEQFF. The CDR3 DNA follows: TGTGCCAGCACCCGGGGACTAGAGAATGAGCAGTTCTTC.

This clone has just one count. Other nucleotide sequences from this sample produce the same CDR3. The chain links TRBV7-2 to TRBJ2-7, with a tentative D call TRBD1 (5 bases). Germline CDR1 reads SGHTA; CDR2 reads FQGNSA. The V and J ends lost 2 bases and 4 bases respectively, with 9 bases between them. The CDR3 length is 13 residues. DNA for the CDR3: TGTGCCAGCAGCTTATCTCCAGGGTACGAGCAGTACTTC. Translating gives CASSLSPGYEQYF.

The count of this clone is one. The chain is built from TRBV9 and TRBJ2-7, with D perhaps given as TRBD1 or TRBD2 (5 bases each). Germline CDR1 SGDLS, CDR2 YYNGEE. Trimming pared 0 bases from V and 6 bases from J, leaving 16 bases between. The CDR3 contains 15 residues. The CDR3, as DNA: TGTGCCAGCAGCGTAGCCCGGGACGGTCGTGCCGAGCAGTACTTC. It encodes CASSVARDGRAEQYF.